A single sample gave rise to the 17 T cell receptor beta chains below, sequenced in a study of technical replicates of blood from a handful of donors. The repertoire was sequenced with immunoSEQ multiplex PCR; TCRdb's copy has only in-frame clones and lacks some. The sample has 60,000 or so clones, approximately 87% seen once. Input material: PBMCs. The origin of the receptors is a human donor in good health. Some clones in this sample may be carry-over from other donors' samples.

This sequence joins TRBV6-1 and TRBJ2-7; 7 bases map to TRBD1. This CDR3 has 14 amino acids. Per the germline V gene, CDR1 is MNHNS and CDR2 is SASEGT. Trimming took 7 bases from V and 3 from J; bases not matched to a gene: 9. This chain's CDR3 is CASKQGILNYEQYF. DNA for the CDR3: TGTGCCAGCAAACAGGGGATCCTGAACTACGAGCAGTACTTC.

CDR3 residues: CASSSLQRGFTDTQYF. The CDR3 nucleotides are TGTGCCAGCAGTTCCCTCCAGCGGGGGTTCACAGATACGCAGTATTTT. The chain joins TRBV27 to TRBJ2-3; TRBD2 matches at 8 bases. There are 16 residues in the CDR3. V lost 4 bases and J lost 2; bases outside the gene matches: 8. Germline V gene data show CDR1 as MNHEY and CDR2 as SMNVEV (reference sequence).

CDR3 sequence (DNA): TGTGCCAGTAGTACTGGGACAGTAATAGATACGCAGTATTTT. Encoded protein: CASSTGTVIDTQYF. This chain links TRBV19 with TRBJ2-3; 7 bases fit TRBD1. V trimming: 4 bases; J trimming: 5 bases; junction bases outside the gene matches: 6. Germline V gene sequence: CDR1 LNHDA, CDR2 SQIVND (reference sequence). The CDR3 totals 14 residues.

The chain is built from TRBV6-1 and TRBJ1-4; 7 bases are a match to TRBD1. This CDR3 comprises 16 residues. CDR1 and CDR2 (germline): MNHNS, SASEGT. V gave up 4 bases and J gave up 5 bases; unmatched junction bases: 10. CDR3 nucleotides: TGTGCCAGCAGTGGCCATCGACAGGGCAAGAATGAAAAACTGTTTTTT. This translates into CASSGHRQGKNEKLFF.

V usage is TRBV29-1 and J usage is TRBJ2-1; TRBD1 agrees at 9 bases. Germline V gene lookup returns CDR1 SQVTM and CDR2 ANQGSEA. This CDR3 spans 12 amino acids. V was pared by 6 bases and J by 5 bases, with 2 bases of the junction left unmatched. In DNA, the CDR3 is TGCAGCGTCCGGGACAGGGACAATGAGCAGTTCTTC. This gives the protein CSVRDRDNEQFF.

The V call is TRBV4-3, the J call TRBJ2-6; no clear D gene. The germline V gene has CDR1 LGHNA and CDR2 YSLEER. The V and J ends lost 0 bases and 1 base respectively, with 13 bases between them. This CDR3 has 18 residues. The CDR3 reads CASSQDFLTPSGANVLTF. The CDR3, as DNA: TGCGCCAGCAGCCAAGATTTCCTAACCCCATCTGGGGCCAACGTCCTGACTTTC.

This chain links TRBV19 with TRBJ1-1; 7 positions agree with TRBD1. The CDR3 loop spans 14 amino acids. Per germline, CDR1 LNHDA and CDR2 SQIVND (reference sequence). V shed 11 bases, J shed 1 base, and the junction held 10 bases outside the gene matches. CDR3 DNA: TGTGCCTCCGAAGGGGGCGGTCAGAACACTGAAGCTTTCTTT. Translating it yields CASEGGGQNTEAFF.

This clone appeared once. The gene calls are TRBV13 and TRBJ2-3, with D perhaps TRBD2 (6 bases). The CDR3 consists of 15 residues. The germline V gene has CDR1 PRHDT and CDR2 FYEKMQ (reference sequence). V was pared by 6 bases and J by 4 bases, with 17 bases between. CDR3 amino acids: CASSSDAEGSDTQYF. The CDR3 nucleotides are TGTGCCAGCAGTTCAGACGCGGAGGGGTCAGATACGCAGTATTTT.

The chain recombines TRBV9 with TRBJ2-1, with 11 bases lining up with TRBD2. CDR1 is SGDLS, CDR2 YYNGEE, per germline. V shed 4 bases, J shed 9 bases, and the junction held 15 bases outside the gene matches. The CDR3 is 17 residues long. The CDR3 nucleotides read TGTGCCAGCAGCCCGAACTCCCCTAGCGGGGGGCCTAGTGAGCAGTTCTTC. As protein: CASSPNSPSGGPSEQFF.

The V gene is TRBV5-4, the J gene TRBJ2-3; 14 bases map to TRBD2. Germline CDR1 reads SGHNT; CDR2 reads YYREEE (reference sequence). The CDR3 has 18 residues. V shed 4 bases, J shed 8 bases, and the junction held 15 bases outside the gene matches. As DNA, the CDR3 is TGTGCCAGCAGCATAGGGACTAGCGGGGGAGTAGGAGGCGGTACGCAGTATTTT. It yields the protein CASSIGTSGGVGGGTQYF.

This sequence joins TRBV5-4 and TRBJ1-2; D remains unclear. V lost 9 bases and J 0 bases, leaving 15 bases between the germline ends. The CDR3 runs to 14 residues. Germline V lookup: CDR1 SGHNT, CDR2 YYREEE (reference sequence). The CDR3 loop is CATTLPVSNYGYTF. The CDR3 DNA reads as TGTGCCACCACCCTCCCGGTTTCTAACTATGGCTACACCTTC.

This chain joins TRBV19 and TRBJ1-2, with 7 bases matching TRBD1. CDR1 is LNHDA, CDR2 SQIVND, per germline (reference sequence). This CDR3 comprises 15 residues. V dropped 3 bases and J dropped 6; count of bases not matched to a gene: 10. This CDR3 reads CASSITPGTANGYTF. The CDR3 bases are TGTGCCAGTAGTATTACCCCCGGGACAGCGAATGGCTACACCTTC.

The chain couples TRBV6-6 to TRBJ2-7; D is undetermined. CDR1 and CDR2 (germline): MNHNY, SVGAGI (reference sequence). V lost 5 bases, J lost 1 base, and 9 bases lay in between. This CDR3 is 13 amino acids long. The DNA for the CDR3 is TGTGCCAGCAGTCCCTCTAGATCCTACGAGCAGTACTTC. This codes for CASSPSRSYEQYF.

The chain links TRBV5-6 to TRBJ2-7, with D possibly being TRBD1 (5 bases). Trimming shortened V by 4 bases and J by 6 bases, and 17 bases separated the two germline ends. Looked up from germline, CDR1 is SGHDT and CDR2 is YYEEEE. The CDR3 is 14 residues long. DNA for the CDR3: TGTGCCAGCAGCCCGGTTACAGGCTCCCTCGAGCAGTACTTC. This codes for CASSPVTGSLEQYF.

The chain links TRBV4-2 to TRBJ2-5; TRBD2 matches at 10 bases. Trimming took 0 bases from V and 1 from J; bases not matched to a gene: 5. The CDR3 consists of 17 residues. The germline CDR1 and CDR2 sequences are LGHNA and YNFKEQ. CDR3 sequence (DNA): TGTGCCAGCAGCCAAGAAGCGGGAGGGGTGGGCCAAGAGACCCAGTACTTC. It yields the protein CASSQEAGGVGQETQYF.

The chain links TRBV7-2 to TRBJ1-1; possible D gene TRBD1, 5 bases. From germline, CDR1 is SGHTA and CDR2 FQGNSA. The ends were cut back, 5 bases at V and 0 bases at J, with 13 bases in the middle. This CDR3 comprises 15 residues. For the CDR3, the DNA is TGTGCCAGCAGCAGGGACTTCGGGGTGAACACTGAAGCTTTCTTT. Protein: CASSRDFGVNTEAFF.

This sequence joins TRBV7-2 and TRBJ2-1; a possible D gene is TRBD2 (5 bases). The CDR3 is 16 amino acids. CDR1 is SGHTA and CDR2 is FQGNSA in the germline V gene. V lost 0 bases, J lost 1 base, and 10 bases lay in between. CDR3 sequence reads: CASSLARSGSYNEQFF. In nucleotides, the CDR3 is TGTGCCAGCAGCTTAGCGAGAAGCGGATCCTACAATGAGCAGTTCTTC.